What follows are 13 T cell receptor beta chains derived from one specimen sequenced in a study of blood T cell repertoires in COVID-19. Produced via immunoSEQ multiplex PCR; TCRdb's table is partial and in-frame only. This table has 150,000 to 200,000 clones, roughly 89% appearing once. Sequenced material: PBMCs or T cells enriched from blood (not recorded which). These receptors came from a woman aged 40 to 55 with acute COVID-19.

The chain recombines TRBV5-4 with TRBJ2-3; D possibly corresponds to TRBD2 (6 bases). CDR3 length equals 15 residues. Germline values: CDR1 SGHNT, CDR2 YYREEE (reference sequence). With 5 bases removed from V and 2 bases from J, the gap between germline ends came to 15 bases. Written as DNA, the CDR3 is TGTGCCAGCAGATCAGGATGGGACTCCACAGATACGCAGTATTTT. Protein product: CASRSGWDSTDTQYF.

This clone was seen just once. V usage is TRBV30 and J usage is TRBJ2-1, with 10 bases aligning to TRBD2. Germline lookup yields CDR1 GTSNPN and CDR2 SVGIG (reference sequence). Trimming cost V 4 bases and J 7 bases; bases outside gene matches: 4. The CDR3 is 13 residues long. Here the CDR3 reads CAWTSGRGNEQFF. The CDR3 DNA is TGTGCCTGGACTAGCGGGAGAGGTAATGAGCAGTTCTTC.

The gene calls are TRBV10-1 and TRBJ2-3; D gene uncertain. V lost 0 bases to trimming and J lost 0 bases, with 10 bases between them. Germline V gene lookup returns CDR1 WNHNN and CDR2 SYGVQD (reference sequence). The CDR3 sequence is 16 residues long. CDR3 amino acids: CASSESSVLSTDTQYF. The CDR3 DNA reads TGCGCCAGCAGTGAGTCCAGCGTCCTCAGCACAGATACGCAGTATTTT.

This sequence joins TRBV27 and TRBJ2-3; 7 bases are shared with TRBD2. Germline V CDR1 and CDR2: MNHEY, SMNVEV (reference sequence). The CDR3 is made up of 14 amino acids. V shed 5 bases and J 3 bases; nucleotides not matched to a gene: 5. The CDR3 protein is CASSRGRATDTQYF. The CDR3 bases are TGTGCCAGCAGTCGGGGGAGGGCGACAGATACGCAGTATTTT.

This chain uses TRBV19 with TRBJ2-1, with 10 bases that match TRBD2. Per germline, CDR1 LNHDA and CDR2 SQIVND (reference sequence). V was pared by 5 bases and J by 2 bases, with 6 bases of the junction left unmatched. This CDR3 region has 16 residues. CDR3 sequence (DNA): TGTGCCAGTAGTCATAGCGGGGGGACCCCCTACAATGAGCAGTTCTTC. It encodes CASSHSGGTPYNEQFF.

This clone occurred a few times. V usage is TRBV5-1 and J usage is TRBJ2-7; TRBD1 matches 9 bases. Germline lookup yields CDR1 SGHRS and CDR2 YFSETQ. The CDR3 is 14 residues long. After removal of 3 bases from V and 5 bases from J, the junction contained 6 bases not matched to a gene. CDR3 sequence: CASSSGTGIDEQYF. DNA for the CDR3: TGCGCCAGCAGCTCAGGGACAGGGATCGACGAGCAGTACTTC.

J is TRBJ1-6 and V is TRBV18, with D perhaps TRBD1 (6 bases). This CDR3 has 12 residues. Germline CDR1 is KGHSH and CDR2 is LQKENI. V was pared by 5 bases and J by 17 bases, with 16 bases between. The DNA for the CDR3 is TGTGCCAGCTCAGCTCCAGGACAGTTTTTCCACTTT. Translating it yields CASSAPGQFFHF.

The rearrangement links TRBV11-1 to TRBJ2-1, with D possibly matching TRBD1 (6 bases). With 1 base removed from V and 9 bases from J, the gap between germline ends came to 10 bases. This CDR3 has 13 residues. Germline V lookup: CDR1 SGHAT, CDR2 FQDESV (reference sequence). This CDR3 is CASSLVRGVEQFF. The CDR3 nucleotides are TGTGCCAGCAGCTTAGTCAGGGGAGTTGAGCAGTTCTTC.

This sequence joins TRBV6-5 and TRBJ2-7; 7 bases are a match to TRBD1. The J segment lost 6 bases and the V segment lost 6 bases, leaving 11 bases of the junction unmatched. Germline values: CDR1 MNHEY, CDR2 SVGAGI. The CDR3 is 14 residues long. CDR3 residues: CASRSTGVLLEQYF. CDR3 DNA sequence: TGTGCCAGCAGGAGTACAGGGGTTCTTCTCGAGCAGTACTTC.

This clone was seen only once. Mismatch with germline at one junction end may stem from a read error. V and J are TRBV6-1 and TRBJ2-3; 8 positions match TRBD2. The CDR3 length is 13 residues. From germline, CDR1 is MNHNS and CDR2 SASEGT. In DNA, the CDR3 is TGTGCCAGCAGTGAAATGGTGGGAACTAGCGGAGATTTT. Translating gives CASSEMVGTSGDF.

The chain employs TRBV6-5 and TRBJ2-7; no clear D. Germline CDR1 reads MNHEY; CDR2 reads SVGAGI. The CDR3 is made up of 10 amino acids. Deletions cut 6 bases from V and 3 bases from J, with 3 bases between. Here the CDR3 DNA reads TGTGCCAGCAGCCACTACGAGCAGTACTTC. Amino acid sequence: CASSHYEQYF.

The rearrangement links TRBV2 to TRBJ1-5; TRBD1 matches 9 bases. Germline V lookup: CDR1 SNHLY, CDR2 FYNNEI. Trimming took 6 bases from V and 7 from J; bases not matched to a gene: 7. The length of the CDR3 is 14 residues. CDR3 DNA sequence: TGTGCCAGCAGGAGGGGACAGGGAGGGCAGCCCCAGCATTTT. This translates into CASRRGQGGQPQHF.

The CDR3, as DNA: TGTGCCAGCAGCAAAGACGGGGACAGGGAGTCATCTGAAGCTTTCTTT. It yields the protein CASSKDGDRESSEAFF. The V and J genes are TRBV21-1 and TRBJ1-1; no DNA check was done on the table's D call, TRBD1. TRBV21-1 is listed as a pseudogene. The CDR3 is 16 amino acids.